These 27 T cell receptor beta chains originate from one sample sequenced in a study of cytomegalovirus exposure and HLA in healthy donors. TCRdb's table, derived via immunoSEQ multiplex PCR, lists solely in-frame clones and lacks some. Of around 240,000 clones listed, almost 90% were seen once; the top ten hold roughly 0.4%. What was sequenced was PBMCs. These receptors came from a woman younger than 30 in good health and CMV-seronegative.

CDR3 residues: CATSSGTGASEAFF. CDR3 coding DNA: TGTGCCACCAGCAGTGGGACAGGGGCTAGTGAAGCTTTCTTT. This chain links TRBV15 with TRBJ1-1; 10 bases align to TRBD1. The germline V gene encodes CDR1 LNHNV and CDR2 YYDKDF (reference sequence). CDR3 length: 14 residues. After removal of 3 bases from V and 7 bases from J, the junction contained 5 bases not matched to a gene.

Of note for this clone: At one end, the junction sequence differs from germline, possibly due to a read error. The chain employs TRBV6-1 and TRBJ2-3; TRBD1 matches 7 bases. CDR1 and CDR2 (germline): MNHNS, SASEGT. The CDR3 totals 12 residues. Here the CDR3 reads CAGRQGPDTQYF. In DNA form, the CDR3 reads TGTGCCGGCAGACAGGGCCCAGATACGCAGTATTTT.

The chain has TRBV28 and TRBJ1-2, with D unclear. This CDR3 has 11 amino acids. Germline V lookup: CDR1 MDHEN, CDR2 SYDVKM. The V gene lost 3 bases and the J gene lost 7 bases, with 6 bases spanning the gap. CDR3 amino acids: CASSFSFGYTF. DNA of the CDR3: TGTGCCAGCAGTTTCTCGTTTGGCTACACCTTC.

The rearrangement uses TRBV5-4 and TRBJ2-5; tentatively, D is TRBD2 (5 bases). Looked up from germline, CDR1 is SGHNT and CDR2 is YYREEE (reference sequence). The CDR3 spans 16 residues. Between the trimmed V and J ends, which lost 6 bases and 0 bases, there was a span of 18 bases. The CDR3, as DNA: TGTGCCAGCACCCGCTGGGAGACGTCTTACCAAGAGACCCAGTACTTC. Translation gives CASTRWETSYQETQYF.

The chain couples TRBV4-2 to TRBJ2-3; TRBD2 matches 10 bases. Germline V gene sequence: CDR1 LGHNA, CDR2 YNFKEQ. J was trimmed by 4 bases and V by 1 base; bases with no gene match: 8. There are 17 residues in the CDR3. The CDR3 is CASSQVMVAGGPDTQYF. The DNA for the CDR3 is TGTGCCAGCAGCCAAGTCATGGTAGCGGGGGGACCAGATACGCAGTATTTT.

The rearrangement uses TRBV18 and TRBJ1-2; no clear D gene. Germline V CDR1 and CDR2: KGHSH, LQKENI. Trimming pared 1 base from V and 3 bases from J, leaving 9 bases between. This CDR3 spans 14 amino acids. The CDR3 loop is CASSPLPDHYGYTF. CDR3 nucleotide sequence: TGTGCCAGCTCACCACTCCCAGATCACTATGGCTACACCTTC.

This chain connects TRBV7-2 to TRBJ2-7; D is perhaps TRBD1 (5 bases). V was shortened by 1 base and J by 5 bases, with 12 bases between the two germline ends. CDR1 is SGHTA and CDR2 is FQGNSA in the germline V gene. CDR3 length equals 14 residues. DNA for the CDR3: TGTGCCAGCAGCTTAGTTCCAGGGTTCGACGAGCAGTACTTC. Translating gives CASSLVPGFDEQYF.

The rearrangement uses TRBV7-8 and TRBJ1-5; no clear D. The CDR3 spans 19 residues. The germline V gene has CDR1 SGHVS and CDR2 FQNEAQ. The V gene lost 2 bases and the J gene lost 0 bases, with 20 bases spanning the gap. The CDR3 reads CASSLSPPSGVSSNQPQHF. The CDR3 bases are TGTGCCAGCAGCTTATCCCCACCAAGCGGGGTGAGTAGCAATCAGCCCCAGCATTTT.

This chain uses TRBV28 with TRBJ2-7, with 8 bases that match TRBD2. The CDR3 spans 14 residues. Germline CDR1 and CDR2: MDHEN and SYDVKM. The trim removed 7 bases at V and 0 bases at J, leaving 5 bases unmatched. CDR3 residues: CASNRGGLSYEQYF. The CDR3 DNA is TGTGCCAGCAATCGGGGGGGGCTCTCCTACGAGCAGTACTTC.

This clone was observed a few times. The chain has TRBV14 and TRBJ1-6; D remains unclear. Germline V gene sequence: CDR1 SGHDN, CDR2 FVKESK. The V end lost 0 bases, the J end lost 9 bases, and 9 bases lay between the germline ends. CDR3 size: 14 residues. The DNA for the CDR3 is TGTGCCAGCAGCCAAGATACATTTACTTCACCCCTCCACTTT. This gives the protein CASSQDTFTSPLHF.

J is TRBJ2-1 and V is TRBV6-5; TRBD2 agrees at 8 bases. V lost 4 bases to trimming and J lost 7 bases; unmatched junction nucleotides: 6. This CDR3 has 14 residues. From germline, CDR1 is MNHEY and CDR2 SVGAGI. CDR3 loop: CASSSGGALNEQFF. CDR3 coding DNA: TGTGCCAGCAGTTCCGGGGGGGCCCTGAATGAGCAGTTCTTC.

This clone was observed once. The V gene is TRBV5-6, the J gene TRBJ2-7; TRBD2 might be the D (5 bases). The V end was cut by 4 bases, the J end by 4 bases, with 21 bases between. The CDR3 contains 16 residues. From germline, CDR1 is SGHDT and CDR2 YYEEEE. The CDR3 DNA follows: TGTGCCAGCAGCCTGACCTTTTTGGTCGGGGATTACGAGCAGTACGTC. Encoded protein: CASSLTFLVGDYEQYV.

The genes are TRBV4-1 and TRBJ1-2; no reliable D call. The CDR3 contains 17 residues. Germline V lookup: CDR1 MGHRA, CDR2 YSYEKL. V lost 2 bases to trimming and J lost 2 bases, with 18 bases between them. CDR3 DNA: TGCGCCAGCAGCCAACTGCCCGGTATATATGCGAACTATGGCTACACCTTC. Its translation is CASSQLPGIYANYGYTF.

The rearrangement uses TRBV20-1 and TRBJ1-6; D remains ambiguous. Germline CDR1 DFQATT, CDR2 SNEGSKA (reference sequence). With 6 bases removed from V and 12 bases from J, the gap between germline ends came to 12 bases. The CDR3 has 11 residues. This CDR3 reads CSAGAGGPLHF. CDR3 coding DNA: TGCAGTGCCGGTGCGGGCGGACCCCTCCACTTT.

This clone appeared a single time. The chain has TRBV5-1 and TRBJ2-2, with 7 bases that match TRBD1. V trimming: 3 bases; J trimming: 5 bases; junction bases outside the gene matches: 13. This CDR3 comprises 17 residues. CDR1 is SGHRS and CDR2 is YFSETQ in the germline V gene. The CDR3 coding sequence is TGCGCCAGCAGCTCCCATACCCTGACAGGGATTACCGGGGAGCTGTTTTTT. As protein: CASSSHTLTGITGELFF.

V usage is TRBV10-1 and J usage is TRBJ1-1, with D unresolved. V lost 0 bases to trimming and J lost 6 bases, with 11 bases between them. There are 14 residues in the CDR3. The germline gives CDR1 WNHNN, CDR2 SYGVQD (reference sequence). The DNA for the CDR3 is TGCGCCAGCAGTGAGTCCGCCACTGGGCCTGAAGCTTTCTTT. It translates to CASSESATGPEAFF.

This clone was observed a single time. An end of the junction differs from the germline gene, which may be a read error. The rearrangement links TRBV7-3 to TRBJ2-3; TRBD2 matches 9 bases. CDR1 and CDR2 from the germline V gene are SGHTA and FQGTGA. This CDR3 spans 14 amino acids. In DNA, the CDR3 is TGTGCCAGCAGCTTAGGGACTAGCAGAGATACGCAGTATTTT. Its protein is CASSLGTSRDTQYF.

The chain joins TRBV5-4 to TRBJ2-1, with 8 bases matching TRBD2. This CDR3 is built from 15 residues. The V gene end was trimmed by 2 bases and the J gene end by 6 bases; junction bases not matched to a gene: 7. Per the germline V gene, CDR1 is SGHNT and CDR2 is YYREEE (reference sequence). CDR3 nucleotide sequence: TGTGCCAGCAGCTTAGCGGGGGCTTCACCCAATGAGCAGTTCTTC. As protein: CASSLAGASPNEQFF.

The V gene is TRBV7-9, the J gene TRBJ2-1, with 7 bases lining up with TRBD2. The CDR3 runs to 16 residues. From germline, CDR1 is SEHNR and CDR2 FQNEAQ (reference sequence). Trimming took 5 bases from V and 7 from J; bases not matched to a gene: 14. The CDR3, as DNA: TGTGCCAGCAGCAGCCTTTTGGCGGGGGTCGATAATGAGCAGTTCTTC. Protein: CASSSLLAGVDNEQFF.

V gene TRBV30 combines with J gene TRBJ2-3; TRBD2 matches 10 bases. The germline gives CDR1 GTSNPN, CDR2 SVGIG (reference sequence). This CDR3 contains 15 residues. V gave up 1 base and J gave up 4 bases; unmatched junction bases: 5. The CDR3 bases are TGTGCCTGGAGTGAGGGTCTAGCGGGGGCAGATACGCAGTATTTT. Translated, it gives CAWSEGLAGADTQYF.

The chain couples TRBV5-1 to TRBJ2-5; the match to TRBD2 covers 15 bases. The CDR3 length is 16 residues. V lost 4 bases to trimming and J lost 5 bases; unmatched junction nucleotides: 6. CDR1 is SGHRS, CDR2 YFSETQ, per germline. This chain's CDR3 is CASSTGLAGGPETQYF. The CDR3, as DNA: TGCGCCAGCAGCACCGGACTAGCGGGGGGGCCGGAGACCCAGTACTTC.

The V and J genes are TRBV28 and TRBJ2-5; TRBD2 matches 15 bases. Germline V lookup: CDR1 MDHEN, CDR2 SYDVKM. CDR3 length: 17 residues. V lost 1 base to trimming and J lost 5 bases; unmatched junction nucleotides: 5. CDR3: CASSLSGLAGGTETQYF. The CDR3 DNA reads TGTGCCAGCAGTTTATCGGGACTAGCGGGGGGTACCGAGACCCAGTACTTC.

V gene TRBV7-9 combines with J gene TRBJ1-2; D is perhaps TRBD1 (5 bases). V lost 2 bases to trimming and J lost 4 bases, with 14 bases between them. There are 15 residues in the CDR3. The germline gives CDR1 SEHNR, CDR2 FQNEAQ (reference sequence). This chain's CDR3 is CASSLREGTGYGYTF. CDR3 in DNA: TGTGCCAGCAGCTTAAGGGAAGGGACTGGCTATGGCTACACCTTC.

The chain joins TRBV28 to TRBJ1-3; 8 bases are a match to TRBD1. V was clipped by 3 bases and J by 4 bases; unmatched bases: 2. The CDR3 loop spans 14 amino acids. Germline V CDR1 and CDR2: MDHEN, SYDVKM. The CDR3 region has the DNA TGTGCCAGCAGTTTCCAGGGGGCAGGAAACACCATATATTTT. It yields the protein CASSFQGAGNTIYF.

The chain combines TRBV15 with TRBJ2-4, with 7 bases matching TRBD1. The CDR3 sequence is 13 residues long. Germline CDR1 LNHNV, CDR2 YYDKDF (reference sequence). J lost 8 bases, V lost 6 bases, and 7 bases had no gene match. The CDR3 DNA reads TGTGCCACCAGTTGGCCGGGACAGTACATTCAGTACTTC. Amino acid sequence: CATSWPGQYIQYF. Filled out from reference TRBV15 and TRBJ2-4, the complete variable domain reads DAMVIQNPRYQVTQFGKPVTLSCSQTLNHNVMYWYQQKSSQAPKLLFHYYDKDFNNEADTPDNFQSRRPNTSFCFLDIRSPGLGDTAMYLCATSWPGQYIQYFGAGTRLSVL.

The chain carries TRBV19 and TRBJ2-7; no firm D call. The CDR3 has 14 residues. Per the germline V gene, CDR1 is LNHDA and CDR2 is SQIVND (reference sequence). Trimming left V 5 bases short and J 4 bases short, with 15 bases between. The CDR3 spells CASSPTIGRYEQYV. For the CDR3, the DNA is TGTGCCAGTAGTCCTACCATTGGCAGGTACGAGCAGTACGTC.

The rearrangement uses TRBV30 and TRBJ2-2; the match to TRBD1 covers 7 bases. Per germline, CDR1 GTSNPN and CDR2 SVGIG (reference sequence). The CDR3 sequence is 15 residues long. The ends lost 5 bases at V and 1 base at J; junction bases unmatched: 7. The CDR3 loop is CAWQAGTVNTGELFF. CDR3 bases: TGTGCCTGGCAAGCCGGGACAGTGAACACCGGGGAGCTGTTTTTT.